The 4 T cell receptor beta chains given below trace back to one sample, sequenced in a study of tumour-infiltrating T cells in Burkitt lymphoma. Only in-frame clones appear in the TCRdb table, and some are missing; sequencing was by immunoSEQ multiplex PCR. The table shows about 1,200 clones, with roughly a third occurring only once. Sequencing was carried out using tumor tissue. The receptors stem from a human donor with Burkitt lymphoma.

This clone was recorded a few times. The chain joins TRBV19 to TRBJ2-2; D uncertain. Trimming took off 5 bases at V and 6 bases at J, with 10 bases between the two ends. CDR1 is LNHDA, CDR2 SQIVND, per germline (reference sequence). CDR3 length: 13 amino acids. The CDR3 DNA sequence: TGTGCCAGTAGTCCAAGCCTTCCCGGGGAGCTGTTTTTT. Translated: CASSPSLPGELFF.

This rearrangement joins TRBV9 to TRBJ1-1; D unclear. V was shortened by 3 bases and J by 1 base, with 4 bases between the two germline ends. Germline V gene sequence: CDR1 SGDLS, CDR2 YYNGEE. The CDR3 consists of 12 residues. The chain's CDR3 is CASSAGNTEAFF. CDR3 DNA: TGTGCCAGCAGCGCAGGGAACACTGAAGCTTTCTTT. Using reference TRBV9 and TRBJ1-1 for the parts outside the CDR3, the full variable domain is DSGVTQTPKHLITATGQRVTLRCSPRSGDLSVYWYQQSLDQGLQFLIQYYNGEERAKGNILERFSAQQFPDLHSELNLSSLELGDSALYFCASSAGNTEAFFGQGTRLTVV.

A few counts support this clone. This chain links TRBV9 with TRBJ1-1; possible D gene TRBD1, 5 bases. Between the trimmed V and J ends, which lost 7 bases and 4 bases, there was a span of 17 bases. The length of the CDR3 is 14 residues. From germline, CDR1 is SGDLS and CDR2 YYNGEE. This CDR3 is CASGGGFRSTEAFF. CDR3 DNA sequence: TGTGCCAGCGGGGGGGGATTTCGGAGCACTGAAGCTTTCTTT.

The chain is built from TRBV11-3 and TRBJ2-5, with 8 bases that match TRBD2. The CDR3 contains 15 residues. The germline V gene encodes CDR1 SGHNT and CDR2 YENEEA. V lost 3 bases and J lost 1; bases outside the gene matches: 4. CDR3 sequence reads: CASSFSLAVQETQYF. CDR3 DNA: TGTGCCAGCAGCTTCTCACTAGCGGTCCAAGAGACCCAGTACTTC.